The T cell receptor beta chain under discussion was sequenced for a study of cytomegalovirus exposure and HLA in healthy donors. Study-level findings and limits: Rare TCR sequences dominated, though some public TCRs recurred in many donors.

On this clone: The antigen is unknown.

At sampling all donors were nominally healthy, likely with unrecorded immune exposures. Amplification used 60 Vbeta primers and 13 Jbeta primers. Some clones are missing from TCRdb's copy, which holds only in-frame ones; the method was immunoSEQ multiplex PCR. Of 95,000 to 150,000 clones in the sample, about 80% were seen once. Germline-derived CDR1 and CDR2 are SGHAT and FQNNGV. Unmatched junction bases numbered 1, after V lost 2 bases and J lost 4 bases. This CDR3 comprises 14 residues. Sequencing used PBMCs. This receptor was taken from a woman in her fifties or sixties in good health and CMV-seropositive. The gene calls are TRBV11-2 and TRBJ2-2; 7 nucleotides agree with TRBD2. The CDR3 sequence: CASSLWGGTGELFF. CDR3 nucleotide sequence: TGTGCCAGCAGCTTATGGGGGGGCACCGGGGAGCTGTTTTTT.